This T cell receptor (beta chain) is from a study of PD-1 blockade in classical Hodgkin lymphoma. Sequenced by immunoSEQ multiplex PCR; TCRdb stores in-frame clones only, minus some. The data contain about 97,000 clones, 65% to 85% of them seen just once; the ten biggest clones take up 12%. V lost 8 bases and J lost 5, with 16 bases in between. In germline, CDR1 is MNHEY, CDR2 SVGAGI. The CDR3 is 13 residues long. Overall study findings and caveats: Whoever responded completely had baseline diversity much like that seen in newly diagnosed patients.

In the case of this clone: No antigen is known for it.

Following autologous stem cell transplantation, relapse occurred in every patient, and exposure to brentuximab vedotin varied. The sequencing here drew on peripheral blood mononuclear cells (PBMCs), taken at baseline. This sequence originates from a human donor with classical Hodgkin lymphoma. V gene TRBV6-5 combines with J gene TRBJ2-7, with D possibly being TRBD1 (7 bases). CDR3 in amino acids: CASGSGDSHEQYF. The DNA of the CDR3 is TGTGCCAGCGGGTCGGGGGACAGCCACGAGCAGTACTTC.